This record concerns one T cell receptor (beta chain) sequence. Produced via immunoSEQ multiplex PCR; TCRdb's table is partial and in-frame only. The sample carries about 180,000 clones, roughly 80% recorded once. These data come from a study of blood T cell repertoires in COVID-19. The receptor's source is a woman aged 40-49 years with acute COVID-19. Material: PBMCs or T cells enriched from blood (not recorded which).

CDR3 DNA: TGTGCCAGCAGTTATTCCGGGAGCTCCTACAATGAGCAGTTCTTC. This translates into CASSYSGSSYNEQFF. The chain combines TRBV5-8 with TRBJ2-1; a weak D match, TRBD2 (6 bases). Looked up from germline, CDR1 is SGHTS and CDR2 is YDEGEE. The CDR3 has 15 amino acids. Trimming stripped 5 bases from V and 0 bases from J, with 12 bases between.